What follows is one T cell receptor beta chain and its context. Its antigen remains unknown. This sample is drawn from a study of T cell clonotyping in hematopoietic cell transplantation. Samples: about 28 days before transplant, then days 30, 100 and 180 after. The repertoire was sequenced with immunoSEQ multiplex PCR; TCRdb's copy has only in-frame clones and lacks some. The data hold tens of thousands of clones, with 80% to 95% observed a single time. Trimming cost V 10 bases and J 3 bases, with 12 bases left between them. Germline V gene lookup returns CDR1 LNHDA and CDR2 SQIVND (reference sequence). This CDR3 region has 13 residues. Broader study findings: No sorting was done, leaving CD4 and CD8 contributions mixed. Pathologically expanded recipient clonotypes increased progressively from day 30 to day 180 as diversity fell. Broader posttransplant TCR repertoire diversity was predicted by graft donor and pretransplant recipient Inverse Simpson Index values.

The clonotype comes from a female patient in her 50s who had an allogeneic stem cell transplant from a related donor, so the T cells may come from the graft donor. Some clones in this sample may be carry-over from other donors' samples. The chain is built from TRBV19 and TRBJ1-4; no definite D call. This sample comprised PBMCs, obtained 100 days after allogeneic stem cell transplant. CDR3 loop: CATCSTSNEKLFF. CDR3 DNA sequence: TGTGCCACATGTTCCACCTCTAATGAAAAACTGTTTTTT.